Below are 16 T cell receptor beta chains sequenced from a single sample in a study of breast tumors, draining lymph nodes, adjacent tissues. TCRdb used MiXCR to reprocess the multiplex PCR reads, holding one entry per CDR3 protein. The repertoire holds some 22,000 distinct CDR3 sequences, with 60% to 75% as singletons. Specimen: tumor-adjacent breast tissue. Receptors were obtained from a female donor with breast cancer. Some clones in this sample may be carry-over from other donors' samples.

CDR3 coding DNA: TGTGCCAGCAGCGCTAGCGGGGGATCGAACACCGGGGAGCTGTTTTTT. It is translated as CASSASGGSNTGELFF. V usage is TRBV9 and J usage is TRBJ2-2, with 10 bases fitting TRBD2. The CDR3 has 16 amino acids. Losses at the gene ends were 3 bases for V and 0 bases for J; bases not matched to a gene: 2. Germline assignment: CDR1 SGDLS and CDR2 YYNGEE.

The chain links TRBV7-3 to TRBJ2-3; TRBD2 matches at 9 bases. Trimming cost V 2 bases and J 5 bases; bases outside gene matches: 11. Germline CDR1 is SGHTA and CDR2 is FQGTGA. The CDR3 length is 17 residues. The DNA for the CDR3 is TGTGCCAGCAGCTTAGGGGTGTTAGCGGGAGAAAAAGATACGCAGTATTTT. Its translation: CASSLGVLAGEKDTQYF.

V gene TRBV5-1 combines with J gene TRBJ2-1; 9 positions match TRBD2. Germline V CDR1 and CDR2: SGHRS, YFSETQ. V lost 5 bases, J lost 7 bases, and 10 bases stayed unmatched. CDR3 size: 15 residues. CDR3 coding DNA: TGCGCCAGCAGACAAATAGCGGGAGTCGATAATGAGCAGTTCTTC. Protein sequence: CASRQIAGVDNEQFF.

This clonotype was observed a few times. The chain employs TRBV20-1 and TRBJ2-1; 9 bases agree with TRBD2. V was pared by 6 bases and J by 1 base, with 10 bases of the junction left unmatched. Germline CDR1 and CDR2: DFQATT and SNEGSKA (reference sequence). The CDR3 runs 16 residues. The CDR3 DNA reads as TGCAGTGCCCACGGGCGGGAGGGCCGGTCCTACAATGAGCAGTTCTTC. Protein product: CSAHGREGRSYNEQFF.

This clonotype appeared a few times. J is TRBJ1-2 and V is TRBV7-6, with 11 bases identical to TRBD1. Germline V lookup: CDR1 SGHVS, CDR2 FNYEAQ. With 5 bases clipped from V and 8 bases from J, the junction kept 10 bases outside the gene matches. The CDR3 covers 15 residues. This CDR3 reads CASSKRTGGERGYTF. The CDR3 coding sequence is TGTGCCAGCAGCAAGAGGACAGGGGGCGAACGGGGCTACACCTTC.

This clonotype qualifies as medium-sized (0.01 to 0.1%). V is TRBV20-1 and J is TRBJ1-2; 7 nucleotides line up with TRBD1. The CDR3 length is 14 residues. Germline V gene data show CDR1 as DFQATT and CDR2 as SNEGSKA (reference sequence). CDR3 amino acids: CSTPPGQLMAGYTF. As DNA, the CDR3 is TGCAGCACTCCACCGGGACAGTTAATGGCTGGCTACACCTTC.

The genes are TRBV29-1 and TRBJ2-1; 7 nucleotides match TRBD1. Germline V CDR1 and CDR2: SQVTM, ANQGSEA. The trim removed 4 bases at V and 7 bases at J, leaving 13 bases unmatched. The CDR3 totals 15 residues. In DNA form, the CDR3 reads TGCAGCGTTGTTCCAATAGGGACAGCCGATAATGAGCAGTTCTTC. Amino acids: CSVVPIGTADNEQFF.

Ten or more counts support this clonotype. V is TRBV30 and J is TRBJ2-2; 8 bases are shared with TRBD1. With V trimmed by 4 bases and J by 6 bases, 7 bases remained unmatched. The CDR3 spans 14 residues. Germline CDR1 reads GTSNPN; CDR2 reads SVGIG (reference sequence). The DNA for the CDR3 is TGTGCCTGGAACCCAGGGGGCAGTGCCGGGGAGCTGTTTTTT. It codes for CAWNPGGSAGELFF.

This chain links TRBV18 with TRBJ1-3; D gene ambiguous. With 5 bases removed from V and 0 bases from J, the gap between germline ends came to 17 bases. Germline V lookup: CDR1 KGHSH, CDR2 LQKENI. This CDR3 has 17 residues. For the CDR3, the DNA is TGTGCCAGCTCAGCGAGATCTGAAATCCTCTCTGGAAACACCATATATTTT. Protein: CASSARSEILSGNTIYF.

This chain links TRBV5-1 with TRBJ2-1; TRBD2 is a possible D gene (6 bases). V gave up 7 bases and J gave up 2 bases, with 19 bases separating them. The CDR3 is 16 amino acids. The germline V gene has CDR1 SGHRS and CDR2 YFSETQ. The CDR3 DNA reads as TGCGCCAGCTTCCTAGGAGGGGTCGGCGCCTACAATGAGCAGTTCTTC. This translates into CASFLGGVGAYNEQFF.

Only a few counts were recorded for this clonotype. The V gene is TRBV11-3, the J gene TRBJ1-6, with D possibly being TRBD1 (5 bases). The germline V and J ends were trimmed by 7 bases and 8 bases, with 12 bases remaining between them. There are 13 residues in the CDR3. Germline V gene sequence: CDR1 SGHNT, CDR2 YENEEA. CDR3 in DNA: TGTGCCAGCACCCCCACCAGGGATTCACCCCTCCACTTT. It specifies CASTPTRDSPLHF. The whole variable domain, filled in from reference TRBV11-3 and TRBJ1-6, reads EAGVVQSPRYKIIEKKQPVAFWCNPISGHNTLYWYLQNLGQGPELLIRYENEEAVDDSQLPKDRFSAERLKGVDSTLKIQPAELGDSAVYLCASTPTRDSPLHFGNGTRLTVT.

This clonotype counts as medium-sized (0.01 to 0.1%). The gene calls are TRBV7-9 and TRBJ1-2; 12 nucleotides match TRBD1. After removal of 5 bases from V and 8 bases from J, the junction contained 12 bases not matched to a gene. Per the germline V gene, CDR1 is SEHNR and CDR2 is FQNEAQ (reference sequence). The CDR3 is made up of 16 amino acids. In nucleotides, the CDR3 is TGTGCCAGCAGCCCTGTAACGGGACAGGGGGCTGGGGGCTACACCTTC. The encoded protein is CASSPVTGQGAGGYTF.

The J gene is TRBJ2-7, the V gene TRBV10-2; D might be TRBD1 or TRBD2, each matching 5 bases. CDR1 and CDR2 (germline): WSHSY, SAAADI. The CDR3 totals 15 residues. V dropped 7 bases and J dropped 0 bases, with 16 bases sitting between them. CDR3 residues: CASNLRDASSYEQYF. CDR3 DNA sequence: TGCGCCAGCAACCTACGGGACGCCAGCTCCTACGAGCAGTACTTC.

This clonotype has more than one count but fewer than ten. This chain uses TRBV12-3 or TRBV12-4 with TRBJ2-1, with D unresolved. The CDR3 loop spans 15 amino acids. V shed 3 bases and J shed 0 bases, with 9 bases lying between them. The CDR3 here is CASSLNRGSYNEQFF. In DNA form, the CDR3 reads TGTGCCAGCAGTTTGAACAGAGGCTCCTACAATGAGCAGTTCTTC.

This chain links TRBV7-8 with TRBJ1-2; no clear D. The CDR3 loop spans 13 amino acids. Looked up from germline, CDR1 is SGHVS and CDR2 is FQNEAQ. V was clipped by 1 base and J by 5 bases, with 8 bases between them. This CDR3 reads CASSLDEPYGYTF. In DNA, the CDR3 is TGTGCCAGCAGCTTAGACGAACCGTATGGCTACACCTTC. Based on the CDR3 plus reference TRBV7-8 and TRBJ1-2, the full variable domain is GAGVSQSPRYKVAKRGQDVALRCDPISGHVSLFWYQQALGQGPEFLTYFQNEAQLDKSGLPSDRFFAERPEGSVSTLKIQRTQQEDSAVYLCASSLDEPYGYTFGSGTRLTVV.

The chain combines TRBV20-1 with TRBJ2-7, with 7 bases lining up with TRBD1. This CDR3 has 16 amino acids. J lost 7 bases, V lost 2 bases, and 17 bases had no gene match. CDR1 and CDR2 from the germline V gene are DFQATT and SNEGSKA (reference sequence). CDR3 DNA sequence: TGCAGTGCTAGACCCATATCAGGGGGTTCTTTTCGTGAGCAGTACTTC. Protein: CSARPISGGSFREQYF.